One sample yielded the 14 T cell receptor beta chains listed below, sequenced in a study of graft-versus-host responses after intestinal transplantation. Clones were read by immunoSEQ multiplex PCR, and TCRdb kept only the in-frame ones, dropping some. The data hold 80,000 to 100,000 clones, with 92% observed a single time. These receptors' targets are unknown. The sequencing used unstimulated CD8+ T cells sorted from spleen or lymph node cells, collected before transplant. All receptors come from a human donor who was the organ donor for an intestinal transplant.

The rearrangement uses TRBV4-1 and TRBJ2-1; 8 bases agree with TRBD2. This CDR3 has 14 amino acids. Germline assignment: CDR1 MGHRA and CDR2 YSYEKL. V was pared by 3 bases and J by 8 bases, with 6 bases of the junction left unmatched. Here the CDR3 reads CASSHPGTSDEQFF. In nucleotides, the CDR3 is TGCGCCAGCAGCCATCCCGGGACTAGTGATGAGCAGTTCTTC.

The chain recombines TRBV5-6 with TRBJ2-2; possible D gene TRBD2, 6 bases. CDR3 size: 16 residues. Trimming took off 4 bases at V and 0 bases at J, with 13 bases between the two ends. Germline V lookup: CDR1 SGHDT, CDR2 YYEEEE. The CDR3 loop reads CASSGTPSANTGELFF. CDR3 coding DNA: TGTGCCAGCAGCGGGACTCCTTCTGCGAACACCGGGGAGCTGTTTTTT.

This chain joins TRBV9 and TRBJ2-2, with D maybe TRBD1 (6 bases). Germline V gives CDR1 SGDLS, CDR2 YYNGEE. This CDR3 region has 13 residues. V shed 3 bases and J shed 8 bases, with 11 bases lying between them. CDR3 loop: CASSGPTGGELFF. CDR3 DNA: TGTGCCAGCAGCGGCCCAACAGGGGGGGAGCTGTTTTTT.

A single count supports this clone. The chain recombines TRBV28 with TRBJ2-3; D unclear. Trimming shortened V by 1 base and J by 0 bases, and 11 bases separated the two germline ends. The CDR3 has 16 residues. Germline loops: CDR1 MDHEN, CDR2 SYDVKM. CDR3 nucleotides: TGTGCCAGCAGTTTATTATTATTTTCTAGCACAGATACGCAGTATTTT. It yields the protein CASSLLLFSSTDTQYF.

The chain employs TRBV6-1 and TRBJ2-1; TRBD2 agrees at 9 bases. The germline V gene has CDR1 MNHNS and CDR2 SASEGT. This CDR3 is 16 amino acids long. J was trimmed by 4 bases and V by 4 bases; bases with no gene match: 8. CDR3 protein: CASSGDSGGVYNEQFF. DNA for the CDR3: TGTGCCAGCAGTGGGGATAGCGGGGGTGTTTACAATGAGCAGTTCTTC.

This clone was detected once. The chain joins TRBV2 to TRBJ2-1; TRBD1 matches 9 bases. There are 15 residues in the CDR3. V lost 6 bases, J lost 0 bases, and 3 bases stayed unmatched. The V gene's germline CDR1 is SNHLY and CDR2 FYNNEI. The CDR3 DNA follows: TGTGCCAGCAGACAGGGGGCGGACTCCTACAATGAGCAGTTCTTC. Its protein product is CASRQGADSYNEQFF.

The rearrangement joins TRBV12-5 to TRBJ2-1; 8 bases agree with TRBD2. This CDR3 comprises 18 residues. V lost 0 bases to trimming and J lost 1 base; unmatched junction nucleotides: 8. The germline V gene encodes CDR1 LGHNT and CDR2 FRNRAP. Written as DNA, the CDR3 is TGTGCTAGTGGTTTGGTATCGTCTAGCGGGTTTTCCTACAATGAGCAGTTCTTC. This codes for CASGLVSSSGFSYNEQFF.

V and J are TRBV5-6 and TRBJ1-2; D gene unclear. The CDR3 length is 15 residues. CDR1 is SGHDT, CDR2 YYEEEE, per germline. The V end lost 0 bases, the J end lost 5 bases, and 14 bases lay between the germline ends. The CDR3 DNA follows: TGTGCCAGCAGCTTGGAGACCTTCGGAGGTTATGGCTACACCTTC. Translated: CASSLETFGGYGYTF.

The chain uses TRBV6-5 and TRBJ1-1, with D tentatively TRBD1 (5 bases). The germline CDR1 and CDR2 sequences are MNHEY and SVGAGI. The CDR3 totals 13 residues. V shed 0 bases and J shed 8 bases, with 10 bases lying between them. This chain's CDR3 is CASSYSQGSEAFF. The CDR3 DNA reads as TGTGCCAGCAGTTACTCCCAGGGTTCCGAAGCTTTCTTT.

This clone appeared once. CDR3 region: CATSVGGIYEQYF. CDR3 in DNA: TGTGCCACCAGCGTCGGGGGAATCTACGAGCAGTACTTC. The chain carries TRBV15 and TRBJ2-7; D possibly corresponds to TRBD2 (6 bases). This CDR3 has 13 amino acids. Trimming stripped 5 bases from V and 3 bases from J, with 11 bases between. Germline CDR1 LNHNV, CDR2 YYDKDF (reference sequence).

The V call is TRBV9, the J call TRBJ2-5, with a possible D match to TRBD1 (6 bases). The CDR3 covers 14 residues. Trimming stripped 1 base from V and 5 bases from J, with 12 bases between. Looked up from germline, CDR1 is SGDLS and CDR2 is YYNGEE. Here the CDR3 reads CASSVRGGGETQYF. Here the CDR3 DNA reads TGTGCCAGCAGCGTACGAGGGGGTGGTGAGACCCAGTACTTC.

The genes are TRBV15 and TRBJ1-1; D perhaps matches TRBD1 (5 bases). Germline loops: CDR1 LNHNV, CDR2 YYDKDF (reference sequence). This CDR3 contains 19 residues. Trimming took off 7 bases at V and 0 bases at J, with 27 bases between the two ends. The CDR3 loop reads CATTKKPQGRGRLNTEAFF. CDR3 bases: TGTGCCACCACCAAGAAACCGCAGGGAAGAGGCCGTTTGAACACTGAAGCTTTCTTT.

This chain joins TRBV19 and TRBJ1-4; unclear D gene. Germline assignment: CDR1 LNHDA and CDR2 SQIVND (reference sequence). This CDR3 has 15 residues. The V gene lost 2 bases and the J gene lost 8 bases, with 15 bases spanning the gap. The chain's CDR3 is CASSISEGGREKLFF. For the CDR3, the DNA is TGTGCCAGTAGTATATCCGAGGGAGGTCGGGAAAAACTGTTTTTT.

The chain combines TRBV9 with TRBJ1-1; the D is unclear. Looked up from germline, CDR1 is SGDLS and CDR2 is YYNGEE. Trimming took 0 bases from V and 0 from J, leaving 12 bases between them. The CDR3 contains 16 residues. The CDR3 sequence: CASSVGQQSLNTEAFF. The CDR3 coding sequence is TGTGCCAGCAGCGTAGGACAACAGAGCTTGAACACTGAAGCTTTCTTT. Full variable domain (missing parts from reference TRBV9 and TRBJ1-1): DSGVTQTPKHLITATGQRVTLRCSPRSGDLSVYWYQQSLDQGLQFLIQYYNGEERAKGNILERFSAQQFPDLHSELNLSSLELGDSALYFCASSVGQQSLNTEAFFGQGTRLTVV.